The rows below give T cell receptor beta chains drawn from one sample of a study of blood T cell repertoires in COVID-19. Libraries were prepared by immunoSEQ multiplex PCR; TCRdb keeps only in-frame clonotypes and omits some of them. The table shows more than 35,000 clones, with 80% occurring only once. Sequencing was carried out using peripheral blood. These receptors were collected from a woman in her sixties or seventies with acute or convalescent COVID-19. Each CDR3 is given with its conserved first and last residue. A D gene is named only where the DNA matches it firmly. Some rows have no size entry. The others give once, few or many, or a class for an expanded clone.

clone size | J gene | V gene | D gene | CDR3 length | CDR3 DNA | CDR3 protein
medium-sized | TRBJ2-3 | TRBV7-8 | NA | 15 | TGTGCCAGCAGCTTAGAGCCAAACCCCACAGATACGCAGTATTTT | CASSLEPNPTDTQYF
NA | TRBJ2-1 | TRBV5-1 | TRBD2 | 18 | TGCGCCAGCAGCTTGGTCCCTAGCGGGCCTACTTCCTACAATGAGCAGTTCTTC | CASSLVPSGPTSYNEQFF
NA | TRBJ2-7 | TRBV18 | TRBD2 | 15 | TGTGCCAGCTCACCAATTAGCGGGGGGGCCCACGAGCAGTACTTC | CASSPISGGAHEQYF
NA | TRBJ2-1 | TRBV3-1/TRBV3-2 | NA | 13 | TGTGCCAGCAGCCTTCGGACTTCCAATGAGCAGTTCTTC | CASSLRTSNEQFF
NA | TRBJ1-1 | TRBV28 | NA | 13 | TGTGCCAGCAGTTTCAGGGGGAACACTGAAGCTTTCTTT | CASSFRGNTEAFF
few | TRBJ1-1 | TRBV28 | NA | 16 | TGTGCCAGCAGCTACTCGACCTGGACGGGAGACACTGAAGCTTTCTTT | CASSYSTWTGDTEAFF
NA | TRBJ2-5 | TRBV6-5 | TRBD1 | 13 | TGTGCCAGCAGCAGGGACAGGGCGGAGACCCAGTACTTC | CASSRDRAETQYF
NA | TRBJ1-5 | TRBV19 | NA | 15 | TGTGCCAGTACCGGGGCGGGGTCCACGAATCAGCCCCAGCATTTT | CASTGAGSTNQPQHF
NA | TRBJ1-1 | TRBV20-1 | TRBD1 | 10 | TGCAGTGCCCCAGGGACAGCGCATTTCTTT | CSAPGTAHFF
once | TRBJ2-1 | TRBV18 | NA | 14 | TGTGCCAGCTCACCACTAGTGGGCCAAAATGAGCAGTTCTTC | CASSPLVGQNEQFF
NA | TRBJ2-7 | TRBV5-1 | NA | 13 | TGCGCCAGCAGCTTGGCCACGCGGGACGAGCAGTACTTC | CASSLATRDEQYF
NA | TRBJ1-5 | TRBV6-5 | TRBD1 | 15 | TGTGCCACCAAACCATTTACAGGGGTAAGTCAGCCCCAGCATTTT | CATKPFTGVSQPQHF
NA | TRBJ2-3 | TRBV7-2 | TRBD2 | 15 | TGTGCCAGCAGCTCCCGACTAGCGGGCACAGATACGCAGTATTTT | CASSSRLAGTDTQYF
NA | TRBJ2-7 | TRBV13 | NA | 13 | TGTGCCAGCAGCTGGAAGGGGAAGGGCGAGCAGTACTTC | CASSWKGKGEQYF
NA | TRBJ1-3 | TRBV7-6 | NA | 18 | TGTGCCAGCAGCTTAGAGGCCATACACCGGGGCTCTGGAAACACCATATATTTT | CASSLEAIHRGSGNTIYF
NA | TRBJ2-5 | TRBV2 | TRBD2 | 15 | TGTGCCAGCAGTGAAAGCGGGGGGATCCAAGAGACCCAGTACTTC | CASSESGGIQETQYF
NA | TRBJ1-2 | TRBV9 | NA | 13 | TGTGCCAGCAGCGTAGACAGGATCTATGGCTACACCTTC | CASSVDRIYGYTF
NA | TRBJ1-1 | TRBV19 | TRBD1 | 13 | TGTGCCAGTAGTATCGACAGGGGGACTGAAGCTTTCTTT | CASSIDRGTEAFF
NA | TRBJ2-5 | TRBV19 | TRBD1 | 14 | TGTGCCAGTAATCACGGGACAGCACAAGAGACCCAGTACTTC | CASNHGTAQETQYF
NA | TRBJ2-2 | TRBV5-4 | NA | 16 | TGTGCCAGCAGCCCCTCGACCCTGAGAGGTACCGGGGAGCTGTTTTTT | CASSPSTLRGTGELFF
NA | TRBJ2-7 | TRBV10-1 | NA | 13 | TGCGCCAGCAGTGACCCGAGCTCCTACGAGCAGTACTTC | CASSDPSSYEQYF
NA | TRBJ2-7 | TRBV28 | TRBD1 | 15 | TGTGCCAGCAGCCAACAGGGGCAAGGGGGCTACGAGCAGTACTTC | CASSQQGQGGYEQYF
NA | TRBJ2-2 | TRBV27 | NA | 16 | TGTGCCAGCAGTCCAGTGGAGTGGGCGAACACCGGGGAGCTGTTTTTT | CASSPVEWANTGELFF
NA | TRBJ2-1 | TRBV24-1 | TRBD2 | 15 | TGTGCCACCAGTGACACTAGCGGGAACTACAATGAGCAGTTCTTC | CATSDTSGNYNEQFF
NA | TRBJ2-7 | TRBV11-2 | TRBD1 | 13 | TGTGCCAGCAGCGTTGGACAGGGAGAGGTTCAGTACTTC | CASSVGQGEVQYF
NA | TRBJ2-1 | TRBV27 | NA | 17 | TGTGCCAGCAGTCCTATCGGAGGCTCCAGCTCCTACAATGAGCAGTTCTTC | CASSPIGGSSSYNEQFF
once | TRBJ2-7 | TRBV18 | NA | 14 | TGTGCCAGCTCAGCAGGCCCTGAGGGGAGGGAGCAGTACTTC | CASSAGPEGREQYF
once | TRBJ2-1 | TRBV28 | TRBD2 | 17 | TGTGCCAGCAGCACACCCCTCACTAGCGGGGGTTACAATGAGCAGTTCTTC | CASSTPLTSGGYNEQFF
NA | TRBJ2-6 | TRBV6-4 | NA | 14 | TGTGCCAGCAGCATAACAGAGGGGGCCAACGTCCTGACTTTC | CASSITEGANVLTF
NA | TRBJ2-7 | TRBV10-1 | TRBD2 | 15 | TGCGCCAGCAGCCCCAGCGGGGAGCTCTCCTACGAGCAGTACTTC | CASSPSGELSYEQYF
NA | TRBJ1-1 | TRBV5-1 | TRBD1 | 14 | TGCGCCAGCAGCTCCAGACAGGGGGCAGTGGAAGCTTTCTTT | CASSSRQGAVEAFF
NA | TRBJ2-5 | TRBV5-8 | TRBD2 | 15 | TGTGCCAGCAGCTTTAGCGGGGGTTTTGTGGAGACCCAGTACTTC | CASSFSGGFVETQYF
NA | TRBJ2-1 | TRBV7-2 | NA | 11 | TGTGCCAGCAGCTTAGCAGACTGGCAGTTCTTC | CASSLADWQFF
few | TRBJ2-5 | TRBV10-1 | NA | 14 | TGCGCCAGCAGTGATCGGGGGATAGAAGAGACCCAGTACTTC | CASSDRGIEETQYF
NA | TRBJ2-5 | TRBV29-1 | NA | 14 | TGCAGCGCCCACCGGTCCCCACAGGTTGAGACCCAGTACTTC | CSAHRSPQVETQYF
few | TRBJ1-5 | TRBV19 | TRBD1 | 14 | TGTGCCAGTAGCTCACAGGGGCCAGGGGAGCCCCAGCATTTT | CASSSQGPGEPQHF
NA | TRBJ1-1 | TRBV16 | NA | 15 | TGTGCCAGCAGCCGACCGGGGGGCCTCGGCTCTGAAGCTTTCTTT | CASSRPGGLGSEAFF
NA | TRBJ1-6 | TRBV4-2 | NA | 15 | TGTGCCAGCAGCCCACAGAGCTCCTATAATTCACCCCTCCACTTT | CASSPQSSYNSPLHF
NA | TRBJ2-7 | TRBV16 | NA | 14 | TGTGCCAGCAGCCAATCGGGACTTTTCTACGAGCAGTACTTC | CASSQSGLFYEQYF
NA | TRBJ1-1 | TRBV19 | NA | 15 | TGTGCCAGTAGTATAGGGGCCCCCCCTCGCCCTGAAGCTTTCTTT | CASSIGAPPRPEAFF
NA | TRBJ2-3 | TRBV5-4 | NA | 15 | TGTGCCAGCAAATTTGGGGGGGGGCGCACAGATACGCAGTATTTT | CASKFGGGRTDTQYF
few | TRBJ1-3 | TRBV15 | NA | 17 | TGTGCCACCAGCAGAGATCGGGGTAGAGGGTCTGGAAACACCATATATTTT | CATSRDRGRGSGNTIYF
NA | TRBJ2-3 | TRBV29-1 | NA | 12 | TGCAGCGGATCCGGGACACTAGATACGCAGTATTTT | CSGSGTLDTQYF
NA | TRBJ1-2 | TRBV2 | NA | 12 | TGTGCCAGCAGTGCTGAGTACTATGGCTACACCTTC | CASSAEYYGYTF
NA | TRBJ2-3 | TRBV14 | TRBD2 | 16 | TGTGCCAGCAGCCAAGTAGCGGGAGCTAGCACAGATACGCAGTATTTT | CASSQVAGASTDTQYF
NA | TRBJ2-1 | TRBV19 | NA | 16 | TGTGCCAGTAGTTTCCTAGGGGGGGGTATCCACAATGAGCAGTTCTTC | CASSFLGGGIHNEQFF
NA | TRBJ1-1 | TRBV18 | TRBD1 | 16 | TGTGCCAGCTCACCAACCTTACAGGGGAGAAAAACTGAAGCTTTCTTT | CASSPTLQGRKTEAFF
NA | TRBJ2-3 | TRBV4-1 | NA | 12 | TGCGCCAGCAGCCACGATCTAGGTACGCAGTATTTT | CASSHDLGTQYF